This T cell receptor (beta chain) is from a study of identifying expanded T cells in peripheral blood. Whole-study findings and limits: Across healthy donors, higher total template counts meant significantly greater roughly 2-week count variance. Differentially abundant clones: around 1.2 between replicates, around 16 at around 2 weeks, less than 20 at four.

Clones were sequenced by immunoSEQ multiplex PCR, and TCRdb holds only the in-frame ones, with some missing. The data show 100,000 or so clones, around 89% seen once. Details on this clone: Its antigen remains unknown.

Germline V CDR1 and CDR2: SGDLS, YYNGEE. The CDR3 spans 15 residues. The V end was cut by 4 bases, the J end by 5 bases, with 18 bases between. Sample: blood. V is TRBV9 and J is TRBJ2-5; D is possibly TRBD2 (7 bases). This TCR was sampled from a person aged 18 to 69 in good health. The CDR3 DNA follows: TGTGCCAGCAGCCCCCGTGGGAGGGGGTGGGAGACCCAGTACTTC. It yields the protein CASSPRGRGWETQYF.